A selection of T cell receptor beta chains follows, all from one sample in a study of CD8 T cells in Susac syndrome. TCRdb itself ran the immunoSEQ multiplex PCR reads through MiXCR, one entry per CDR3 protein. The sample comprises more than 20,000 distinct CDR3 sequences, 85% to 95% of which are singletons, and roughly 0.25% rests with the top ten. Sequenced: CD8+ T cells from PBMCs. The origin of the receptors is a human donor in good health. Each CDR3 is given with its conserved first and last residue. The D gene is left open where the match is weak. Rows may omit the clone size; those that give it use once, few, many or a size class.

J | V | D | size | CDR3 | DNA
TRBJ2-3 | TRBV19 | NA | NA | CASSIDSYRVAVSGTDTQYF | TGTGCCAGTAGTATAGATTCTTACAGGGTGGCAGTTTCCGGCACAGATACGCAGTATTTT
TRBJ2-1 | TRBV6-1 | TRBD1 | NA | CASSEEDREYNEQFF | TGTGCCAGCAGTGAAGAGGACAGGGAATACAATGAGCAGTTCTTC
TRBJ2-5 | TRBV3-1 | NA | NA | CASSQASPFQRQETQYF | TGTGCCAGCAGCCAAGCAAGCCCGTTTCAACGCCAAGAGACCCAGTACTTC
TRBJ1-1 | TRBV29-1 | NA | NA | CSVAEGGTEAFF | TGCAGCGTGGCGGAGGGGGGTACTGAAGCTTTCTTT
TRBJ1-1 | TRBV4-1 | NA | NA | CASSQGQLNTEAFF | TGCGCCAGCAGCCAAGGCCAGCTGAACACTGAAGCTTTCTTT
TRBJ2-2 | TRBV5-1 | NA | NA | CASTSGVGGTGELFF | TGCGCCAGCACCTCCGGGGTCGGGGGAACCGGGGAGCTGTTTTTT
TRBJ2-1 | TRBV6-2/TRBV6-3 | NA | NA | CASSLTWASSYNEQFF | TGTGCCAGCAGTCTAACATGGGCTAGCTCCTACAATGAGCAGTTCTTC
TRBJ1-4 | TRBV27 | TRBD1 | NA | CASSLSGDRVTNEKLFF | TGTGCCAGCAGTTTATCGGGGGACAGGGTGACTAATGAAAAACTGTTTTTT
TRBJ1-6 | TRBV6-5 | NA | NA | CASSQGLSPLHF | TGTGCCAGCAGCCAGGGACTGTCACCCCTCCACTTT
TRBJ1-5 | TRBV19 | TRBD1 | few | CASRNGQGTNQPQHF | TGTGCCAGTAGAAATGGACAGGGGACCAATCAGCCCCAGCATTTT
TRBJ2-1 | TRBV13 | TRBD1 | once | CASSLRGTGPYNEQFF | TGTGCCAGCAGCTTACGCGGGACAGGGCCTTACAATGAGCAGTTCTTC
TRBJ2-7 | TRBV10-2 | TRBD1 | NA | CASRPGQDIGQQYF | TGCGCCAGCAGGCCGGGACAGGACATTGGACAGCAGTACTTC